This T cell receptor beta chain derives from a study of post-analysis software for immune sequencing data (dated by TCRdb to the mid-2010s). In the study overall: Disease courses on record covered relapsing-remitting, secondary progressive and progressive-relapsing multiple sclerosis, though some patients had no subtype annotation. A subset of samples was prepared in parallel using single-end sample barcoding, then pooled and co-amplified after Illumina adapter ligation. The patient repertoires were compared against approximately ten previously published healthy control repertoires obtained from donors aged roughly 6 to 28 years. The study at large found these results: Patients showed significantly higher frequencies than controls for a few TRBV segments, among them TRBV5-6, TRBV5-1 and TRBV20-1. The control group was slightly older than the multiple sclerosis patient group. Direct clustering with F measure revealed strong co-clustering of samples prepared in the same batch, which led to a batch-effect correction. Multiple sclerosis patients had significantly lower normalized Chao1 diversity than controls, a result that suggests substantial peripheral T-cell clonal expansion.

V is clipped by 3 bases and J by 3 bases, and the sequence between their germline boundaries is 3 bases long. The CDR3 goes from the cysteine to the phenylalanine over 13 residues. CDR3 DNA is the only sequence kept; it has 39 bases, read in frame from the first base. The library was made by PCR. The instrument given in TCRdb is Illumina HiSeq 2500. To reduce PCR and sequencing biases, unique molecular identifiers were built into the TCR beta cDNA libraries. Every 1 to 10 million input T cells yielded 500,000 or so cDNA molecules, meaning each molecule approximated one T cell. Patient libraries were prepared and sequenced with the same protocol used for the earlier healthy control dataset. Samples belonging to the same batch were prepared together, multiplexed and sequenced on a shared HiSeq lane. In the source study's methods: MIGEC handled the raw barcoded reads, throwing out single-read molecular identifier groups before consensus assembly and CDR3 extraction. VDJtools was used for post-analysis of the clonotype tables, and diversity was normalized by down-sampling every dataset to the size of the smallest sample. To correct batch-related cross-sample contamination, repertoire overlap clustering matched CDR3 amino acid sequences but not nucleotide sequences. In-frame beta chains were kept once TCRdb had trimmed the public reads at Q25 with fastp and called clones with MiXCR. Rows are unified per CDR3 protein, each entry keeping the most common DNA and genes. TCRdb assigned the V and J calls; the authors' analysis was not used. For this sample the table gives about 680,000 distinct CDR3 sequences, of which roughly three fifths were detected only once. Approximately 10% of the sample goes to the ten largest clones.

TCR beta repertoires were profiled from peripheral blood of roughly twelve young patients with multiple sclerosis to demonstrate the VDJtools post-analysis software. The patients with multiple sclerosis were children and adolescents between about 6 and 17 years of age. A note on this clonotype: Its antigen is unknown. It has no much larger one-base neighbor in the sample; base qualities were not kept.

Sequencing was performed on blood. This sequence uses TRBV12-3 or TRBV12-4 and TRBJ2-6, with the D gene not clear enough to name. This TCR was sampled from a girl aged 2-10 years with multiple sclerosis. The DNA reads TGTGCCAGCAGTTTCCGTGGGGCCAACGTCCTGACTTTC. This translates into CASSFRGANVLTF.